The clone carrying this T cell receptor beta chain was seen ten or more times. These data are taken from a study of Graves' ophthalmopathy and Graves' hyperthyroidism. Amplified material comprised TCR beta CDR3 regions derived from RNA transcripts. The authors performed first-round RT-PCR with HTBI primers and then a second-round multiplex PCR. Via MiXCR, TCRdb re-called the multiplex PCR reads, giving one row per CDR3 protein. The sample lists some 150,000 distinct CDR3 sequences, just under 40% occurring once. The CDR3 length is 15 residues. Germline V gene sequence: CDR1 MNHEY, CDR2 SVGEGT. Trimming left V 6 bases short and J 0 bases short, with 12 bases between.

This chain links TRBV6-2 or TRBV6-3 with TRBJ2-4; unclear D gene. Sequenced material: peripheral blood. The origin of this receptor is a young man with Graves' ophthalmopathy. The DNA for the CDR3 is TGTGCCAGCAGGAGCGACCGACTAGCCAAAAACATTCAGTACTTC. This gives the protein CASRSDRLAKNIQYF.